This TCR beta chain emerged from a study of shared clonotypes between healthy human individuals. Overall study: Donors had three CD4 naive, three CD4 memory, two CD8 naive and one CD8 memory plate apiece.

Study results and caveats: It was only blood that was sampled, and tissue repertoires likely differ.

As regards this clone: Antigen unknown.

The trim removed 4 bases at V and 10 bases at J, leaving 13 bases unmatched. The CDR3 length is 15 residues. Per the germline V gene, CDR1 is SGHRS and CDR2 is YFSETQ. Here immunoSEQ multiplex PCR was the method, and the copy in TCRdb shows in-frame clones only, minus some. The sample consists of under 1,100,000 clones, roughly 80% of them appearing once. This clonotype was obtained from a man younger than 35 in good health. Sequencing was carried out using memory CD4+ T cells sorted from blood. Specified subset: CD45RA-negative fraction. The chain combines TRBV5-1 with TRBJ2-2; 7 bases are a match to TRBD2. In nucleotides, the CDR3 is TGCGCCAGCAGCGTCGCTCGGGGGGTCCTCGAGGAGCTGTTTTTT. It codes for CASSVARGVLEELFF.